These T cell receptor beta chains were read from a single sample in a study of cytomegalovirus exposure and HLA in healthy donors. Measured with immunoSEQ multiplex PCR; TCRdb has only the in-frame clones, and not every one. The sample holds some 190,000 clones, 65% to 80% seen once. Sequencing was done on a sample of PBMCs. The receptors stem from a man aged 30-40 years in good health and CMV-seropositive. Each CDR3 is given with its conserved first and last residue. A D gene is named only where the DNA matches it firmly. Not every row has a clone size; where given, it reads once, few, many or a size class.

j_gene	len	abundance	d_gene	v_gene	CDR3nt	CDR3aa
TRBJ2-5	13	-	TRBD1	TRBV7-9	TGTGCCAGCAACGGACAGGGCCAAGAGACCCAGTACTTC	CASNGQGQETQYF
TRBJ2-5	13	once	-	TRBV6-5	TGTGCCAGCTTGGGGGGGCAGGGGGAGACCCAGTACTTC	CASLGGQGETQYF
TRBJ2-2	16	-	-	TRBV7-7	TGTGCTAGCAGCTTAGCAGCCGGGGGGAACACCGGGGAGCTGTTTTTT	CASSLAAGGNTGELFF
TRBJ1-1	14	-	TRBD1	TRBV7-9	TGTGCCAGCAGCTTAGCGCGGGCAGGGGGCCAAGCTTTCTTT	CASSLARAGGQAFF
TRBJ2-1	13	few	-	TRBV11-3	TGTGCCAGCAGCCCACCCAGGGGCAATGAGCAGTTCTTC	CASSPPRGNEQFF
TRBJ2-1	14	-	TRBD1	TRBV11-3	TGTGCCAGCAGCCCGCAGGGGGCGCGTAATGAGCAGTTCTTC	CASSPQGARNEQFF
TRBJ1-2	12	-	-	TRBV7-8	TGTGCCAGCAGCTACGGGATGGACGGCTACACCTTC	CASSYGMDGYTF
TRBJ1-1	14	many	-	TRBV5-4	TGTGCCAGCAGCTTGGCCAGGGCTAACACTGAAGCTTTCTTT	CASSLARANTEAFF
TRBJ2-1	14	-	TRBD2	TRBV25-1	TGTGCCAGCACCCCGGCGGGGGGCAACAATGAGCAGTTCTTC	CASTPAGGNNEQFF
TRBJ2-5	14	-	TRBD2	TRBV11-2	TGTGCCAGCAGCTTCGGGAGGGGAGGAGAGACCCAGTACTTC	CASSFGRGGETQYF
TRBJ2-5	12	-	-	TRBV30	TGTGCCTGGAGTATGGGGCGAAGGGTCCAGTACTTC	CAWSMGRRVQYF
TRBJ1-4	14	few	TRBD1	TRBV10-2	TGCGCCAGCAGTGGGCGACAGGGTTGGGAAAAACTGTTTTTT	CASSGRQGWEKLFF
TRBJ2-5	12	few	-	TRBV7-9	TGTGCCAGCAGCTTAGCGCGGGAGACCCAGTACTTC	CASSLARETQYF
TRBJ1-3	14	-	-	TRBV9	TGTGCCAGCAGCGTCGGGAGCTCTGGAAACACCATATATTTT	CASSVGSSGNTIYF
TRBJ2-2	12	-	-	TRBV4-1	TGCGCCAGCAGCCAAGATGAGGGGGAGCTGTTTTTT	CASSQDEGELFF
TRBJ2-7	16	-	-	TRBV2	TGTGCCAGCCGCTTGTCCGCGACAGGTATCTCCTACGAGCAGTACTTC	CASRLSATGISYEQYF
TRBJ1-3	17	-	-	TRBV28	TGTGCCAGCAGTTTGGACTACGGCAGTCACTCTGGAAACACCATATATTTT	CASSLDYGSHSGNTIYF
TRBJ2-1	14	-	-	TRBV7-3	TGTGCCAGCAGCTTTACTTCCGTGAACAATGAGCAGTTCTTC	CASSFTSVNNEQFF
TRBJ2-3	16	-	TRBD1	TRBV5-1	TGCGCCAGCAGCTTGGCCGCGCCAGGGGGCAGAGATACGCAGTATTTT	CASSLAAPGGRDTQYF
TRBJ1-4	14	-	-	TRBV6-6	TGTGCCAGCAGTTACGGTAGCGAGAATGAAAAACTGTTTTTT	CASSYGSENEKLFF
TRBJ2-7	11	-	-	TRBV20-1	TGCAGTGCCCAGCAAGGGGGGGACTTGTACTTC	CSAQQGGDLYF
TRBJ1-1	13	-	-	TRBV30	TGTGCCTGGACGTATACAGAGGGCGCTGAAGCTTTCTTT	CAWTYTEGAEAFF
TRBJ2-3	16	once	TRBD1	TRBV6-6	TGTGCCAGCAGTTACTTAAGGACAGGGGGCACAGATACGCAGTATTTT	CASSYLRTGGTDTQYF
TRBJ1-2	16	-	-	TRBV10-3	TGTGCCATCAGTGAGTCAGGAGGGTCCCTTAACTATGGCTACACCTTC	CAISESGGSLNYGYTF
TRBJ2-5	18	-	TRBD2	TRBV7-6	TGTGCCAGCAGCTCAGTGGCTAGCGGGAGGAGGTACCAAGAGACCCAGTACTTC	CASSSVASGRRYQETQYF
TRBJ2-7	12	few	-	TRBV7-2	TGTGCCAGCAGCCTCAGGGGTTACGAGCAGTACTTC	CASSLRGYEQYF
TRBJ1-1	10	once	-	TRBV7-2	TGTGCCAGCAGCTTAGGACAGGCCGCATTT	CASSLGQAAF
TRBJ2-7	13	once	-	TRBV6-6	TGTGCCAGCATCTTAGGGGGGGGCTACGAGCAGTACTTC	CASILGGGYEQYF
TRBJ1-1	15	-	TRBD1	TRBV6-5	TGTGCCAGCAGCTCAGGGGGGTATGAAGACACTGAAGCTTTCTTT	CASSSGGYEDTEAFF
TRBJ1-1	16	-	-	TRBV21-1	TGTGCCAGGAGAGTAACGGGACAGGGGGGGAACACTGAAGCTTTCTTT	CARRVTGQGGNTEAFF
TRBJ1-5	14	-	-	TRBV6-6	TGTGCCAGCAGCCGCGGGGATAGCAATCAGCCCCAGCATTTT	CASSRGDSNQPQHF
TRBJ2-2	13	few	-	TRBV29-1	TGCAGCGCCCGACCCGGGCGGGTCGGGGAGCTGTTTTTT	CSARPGRVGELFF
TRBJ2-7	16	few	TRBD1	TRBV5-6	TGTGCCAGCAGCCGTGGGCGACAGGGCCTATTCCTCGAGCAGTACTTC	CASSRGRQGLFLEQYF
TRBJ1-5	16	once	-	TRBV4-3	TGCGCCAGCAGCCAAGATTTCGGAGTTAGCAATCAGCCCCAGCATTTT	CASSQDFGVSNQPQHF
TRBJ1-2	14	-	TRBD1	TRBV7-6	TGTGCCAGCAGCCTCGGGACAGGGGGGAATGGCTACACCTTC	CASSLGTGGNGYTF
TRBJ2-2	13	-	-	TRBV30	TGTGCCTTCATACGCGGGAACACCGGGGAGCTGTTTTTT	CAFIRGNTGELFF
TRBJ1-1	12	-	-	TRBV30	TGTGCCTGGAGTGTACGGAGGCCTGAAGCTTTCTTT	CAWSVRRPEAFF
TRBJ1-5	15	-	-	TRBV30	TGTGCCTGGAGTAAGGAGCGGGGGAGCAATCAGCCCCAGCATTTT	CAWSKERGSNQPQHF